This record covers a single T cell receptor beta chain. The data were produced by immunoSEQ multiplex PCR, yet TCRdb's version contains in-frame clones alone and is incomplete. The sample has about 610,000 clones, 70% to 90% seen once. Germline V gene sequence: CDR1 SGHRS, CDR2 YFSETQ. Trimming took off 0 bases at V and 5 bases at J, with 8 bases between the two ends. CDR3 size: 14 residues. The data derive from a study of shared T cell receptors in the human thymus. The sample was also linked to a second study, of human thymus T cells.

This TCR was recovered from a boy under three years old with a congenital heart defect. Sequencing was performed on thymocytes. The rearrangement joins TRBV5-1 to TRBJ1-4; D might be TRBD1 (5 bases). Here the CDR3 reads CASSLGRVNEKLFF. Here the CDR3 DNA reads TGCGCCAGCAGCTTGGGCAGGGTGAATGAAAAACTGTTTTTT.